Shown below are 11 T cell receptor beta chains from a single sample sequenced in a study of T cell clonality in common variable immunodeficiency. Profiled with immunoSEQ multiplex PCR; TCRdb holds only in-frame clones, not every one. The record shows 25,000 to 35,000 clones for this sample, with no singletons present. The specimen sequenced was peripheral blood mononuclear cells. These receptors came from a person between 18 and 75 years old in good health.

This clone was detected ten times or more. The DNA ends 3 residues before the CDR3 does, and the rest of the CDR3 is filled in from the germline J gene. V gene TRBV20-1 combines with J gene TRBJ1-5; the D gene is possibly TRBD1 (5 bases). Germline V gene data show CDR1 as DFQATT and CDR2 as SNEGSKA (reference sequence). Trimming shortened V by 6 bases and J by 5 bases, and 11 bases separated the two germline ends. The CDR3 extends over 12 amino acids. CDR3 loop: CSAVGGDQPQHF. The part of the CDR3 DNA that was read is TGCAGTGCCGTGGGAGGGGATCAGCCC.

This clone occurred many times. The read gets to within 3 residues of the CDR3 end, and the germline J gene fills in the rest. V and J are TRBV6-4 and TRBJ2-3, with 11 nucleotides matching TRBD2. CDR3 length: 16 residues. Germline V CDR1 and CDR2: MRHNA, SNTAGT. The V segment lost 5 bases and the J segment 2 bases; nucleotides outside the gene matches: 6. The sequenced part of the CDR3 DNA is TGTGCCAGCAGTCCGGGACTAGCGGAATACACAGATACG. Its protein product is CASSPGLAEYTDT. In full, the CDR3 reads CASSPGLAEYTDTQYF.

This clone was picked up many times. The read comes to an end 3 residues before the CDR3 does, leaving the germline J gene to fill in the end. The V and J genes are TRBV5-1 and TRBJ2-2; the match to TRBD2 covers 13 bases. V trimming: 6 bases; J trimming: 3 bases; junction bases outside the gene matches: 5. Germline V gives CDR1 SGHRS, CDR2 YFSETQ. The CDR3 extends over 16 amino acids. CDR3 in amino acids: CASTPLAGGHTGELFF. The sequenced part of the CDR3 DNA is TGCGCCAGCACCCCACTAGCGGGAGGGCACACCGGGGAG.

This clone showed up many times. The read comes to an end 3 residues before the CDR3 does, leaving the germline J gene to fill in the end. The V gene is TRBV4-1, the J gene TRBJ2-3, with TRBD2 identical over 9 bases. Per germline, CDR1 MGHRA and CDR2 YSYEKL. V gave up 1 base and J gave up 6 bases; unmatched junction bases: 5. The CDR3 is made up of 15 amino acids. The sequenced CDR3 bases are TGCGCCAGCAGCCAAGTGGGACTAGCTCGGGATACG. Residues: CASSQVGLARDT. The full CDR3 sequence reads CASSQVGLARDTQYF.

This clone showed up many times. The read ends 3 residues shy of where the CDR3 ends; the end is completed using the germline J gene. This chain connects TRBV7-3 to TRBJ1-1; D ambiguous. The V and J ends lost 1 base and 3 bases respectively, with 12 bases between them. CDR3 length: 15 residues. The germline CDR1 and CDR2 sequences are SGHTA and FQGTGA. The CDR3 loop reads CASSLSSVLYTEAFF. The CDR3 DNA, read in part, is TGTGCCAGCAGCTTAAGTTCAGTCTTGTACACTGAA.

This clone was seen at least ten times. Partial CDR3 DNA: TGTGCCAGCAGCTCTTTACGGACAGGGCTGAGGAATGGC. This sequence encodes CASSSLRTGLRNG. The entire CDR3 reads CASSSLRTGLRNGYTF. The chain links TRBV5-4 to TRBJ1-2; the match to TRBD1 covers 8 bases. The CDR3 extends 3 residues past the end of the read, so its final part is completed from the germline J gene. The V gene end was trimmed by 3 bases and the J gene end by 6 bases; junction bases not matched to a gene: 13. CDR3 length equals 16 residues. Germline CDR1 and CDR2: SGHNT and YYREEE (reference sequence).

This clone showed up many times. The junction and the germline gene differ at one end; a read error may be behind it. The observed sequence ends 3 residues before the CDR3 terminus, with the missing tail filled in from the germline J gene. The chain has TRBV7-7 and TRBJ2-3; 10 nucleotides line up with TRBD2. Per the germline V gene, CDR1 is SSHAT and CDR2 is FNYEAQ (reference sequence). The CDR3 is made up of 15 amino acids. The DNA read from the CDR3 is TGTGCTAGCAGTCAGACTAGCGGGAGCACAGATACG. Protein: CASSQTSGSTDT. The CDR3 in full is CASSQTSGSTDTQYF.

This clone was recorded many times. From the germline J gene comes the end of the CDR3, since the read stops 3 residues before it. This chain links TRBV5-1 with TRBJ1-2, with D hard to call. The CDR3 contains 15 residues. V was cut by 1 base and J by 4 bases, with 14 bases left in between. The germline V gene encodes CDR1 SGHRS and CDR2 YFSETQ. CDR3 region: CASSLWRSDSYGYTF. CDR3 DNA, as far as it was read: TGCGCCAGCAGCTTGTGGCGGTCCGATAGCTATGGC.

This clone was picked up many times. The read is 3 residues too short to cover the CDR3 end, so that end is filled in from the germline J gene. J is TRBJ2-7 and V is TRBV29-1; TRBD1 is a possible D gene (5 bases). The germline V gene has CDR1 SQVTM and CDR2 ANQGSEA. V shed 4 bases and J shed 0 bases, with 7 bases lying between them. The CDR3 consists of 12 residues. CDR3 DNA (partial): TGCAGCGTTGTGGGGCACTCCTACGAG. As protein: CSVVGHSYE. In full, the CDR3 is CSVVGHSYEQYF.

This clone was observed many times. The read ends 3 residues shy of where the CDR3 ends; the end is completed using the germline J gene. This chain joins TRBV6-1 and TRBJ2-7; D is unresolved. This CDR3 comprises 13 residues. Germline-derived CDR1 and CDR2 are MNHNS and SASEGT. Deletions cut 0 bases from V and 4 bases from J, with 7 bases between. Incomplete CDR3 DNA: TGTGCCAGCAGTGAAGCATTAGAGTACGAG. Its translation is CASSEALEYE. The complete CDR3 sequence is CASSEALEYEQYF.

CDR3 residues: CASSVQGNNEKLFF. The covered CDR3 bases are TGTGCCAGCAGTGTCCAGGGAAATAATGAAAAG. This sequence joins TRBV2 and TRBJ2-2; possible D gene TRBD1, 5 bases. The read terminates 3 residues ahead of where the CDR3 ends, so the germline J gene completes it. Germline values: CDR1 SNHLY, CDR2 FYNNEI. The CDR3 is 14 residues long.